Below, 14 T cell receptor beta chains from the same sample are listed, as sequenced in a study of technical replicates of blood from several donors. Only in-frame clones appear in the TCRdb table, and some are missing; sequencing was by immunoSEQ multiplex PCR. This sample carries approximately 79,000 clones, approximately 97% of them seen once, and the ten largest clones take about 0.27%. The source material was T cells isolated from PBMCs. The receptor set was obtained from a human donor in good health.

The CDR3 sequence: CASSRDRTYEQYF. For the CDR3, the DNA is TGCGCCAGCAGCCGGGACAGAACCTACGAGCAGTACTTC. J is TRBJ2-7 and V is TRBV5-1; TRBD1 aligns across 7 bases. With V trimmed by 4 bases and J by 2 bases, 3 bases remained unmatched. Germline V gene lookup returns CDR1 SGHRS and CDR2 YFSETQ. The CDR3 totals 13 residues.

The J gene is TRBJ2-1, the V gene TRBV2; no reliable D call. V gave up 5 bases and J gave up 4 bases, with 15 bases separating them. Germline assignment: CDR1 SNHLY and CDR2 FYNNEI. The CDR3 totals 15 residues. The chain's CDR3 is CASSSLGGVYNEQFF. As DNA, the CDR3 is TGTGCCAGCAGTTCCTTAGGTGGAGTTTACAATGAGCAGTTCTTC.

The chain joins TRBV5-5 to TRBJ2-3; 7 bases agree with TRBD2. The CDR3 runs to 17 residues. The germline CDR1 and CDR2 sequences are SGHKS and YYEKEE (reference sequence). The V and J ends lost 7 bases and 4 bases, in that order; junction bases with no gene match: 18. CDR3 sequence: CASLGDLGGRPSDTQYF. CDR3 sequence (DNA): TGTGCCAGCTTAGGGGATTTGGGCGGGAGACCCTCAGATACGCAGTATTTT.

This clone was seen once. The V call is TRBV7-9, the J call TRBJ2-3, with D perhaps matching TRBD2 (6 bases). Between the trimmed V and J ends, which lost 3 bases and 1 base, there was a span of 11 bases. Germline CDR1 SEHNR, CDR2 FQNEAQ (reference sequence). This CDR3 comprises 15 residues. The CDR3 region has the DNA TGTGCCAGCAGCTTCTTGGGAGGAGGCACAGATACGCAGTATTTT. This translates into CASSFLGGGTDTQYF.

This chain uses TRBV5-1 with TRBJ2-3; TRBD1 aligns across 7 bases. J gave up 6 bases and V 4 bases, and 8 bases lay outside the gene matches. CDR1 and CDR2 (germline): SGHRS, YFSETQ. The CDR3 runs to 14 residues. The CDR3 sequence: CASSVTGAVDTQYF. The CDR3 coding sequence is TGCGCCAGCAGCGTCACAGGGGCGGTGGATACGCAGTATTTT.

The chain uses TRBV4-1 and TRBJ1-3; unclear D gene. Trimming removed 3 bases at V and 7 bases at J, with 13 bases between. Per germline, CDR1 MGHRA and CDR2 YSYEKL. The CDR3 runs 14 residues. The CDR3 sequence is CASSQGWVWNTIYF. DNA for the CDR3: TGCGCCAGCAGCCAGGGCTGGGTATGGAACACCATATATTTT.

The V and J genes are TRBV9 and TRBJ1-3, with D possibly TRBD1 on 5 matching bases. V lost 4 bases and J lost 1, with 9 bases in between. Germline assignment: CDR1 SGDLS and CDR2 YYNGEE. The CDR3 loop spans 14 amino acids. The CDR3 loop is CASSPRGSGNTIYF. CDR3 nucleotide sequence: TGTGCCAGCAGCCCTAGGGGTTCTGGAAACACCATATATTTT.

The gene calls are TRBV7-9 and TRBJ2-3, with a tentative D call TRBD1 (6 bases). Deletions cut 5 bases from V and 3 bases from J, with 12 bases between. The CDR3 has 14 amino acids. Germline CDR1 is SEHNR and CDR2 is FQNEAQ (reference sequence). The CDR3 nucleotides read TGTGCCAGCAGCACACAGGGCCAAACAGATACGCAGTATTTT. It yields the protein CASSTQGQTDTQYF.

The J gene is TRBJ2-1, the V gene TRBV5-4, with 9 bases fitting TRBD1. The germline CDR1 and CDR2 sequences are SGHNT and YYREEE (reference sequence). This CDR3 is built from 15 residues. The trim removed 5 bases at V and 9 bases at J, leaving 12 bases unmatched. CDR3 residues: CASRQAGTGFTEQFF. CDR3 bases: TGTGCCAGCAGACAGGCCGGGACAGGGTTCACTGAGCAGTTCTTC.

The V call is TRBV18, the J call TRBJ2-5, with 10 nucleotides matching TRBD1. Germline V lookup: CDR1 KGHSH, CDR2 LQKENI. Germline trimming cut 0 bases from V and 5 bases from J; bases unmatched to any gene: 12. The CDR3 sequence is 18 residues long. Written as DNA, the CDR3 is TGTGCCAGCTCACCACCAGAGGGACAGGGGTATCGGTTGGAGACCCAGTACTTC. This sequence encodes CASSPPEGQGYRLETQYF.

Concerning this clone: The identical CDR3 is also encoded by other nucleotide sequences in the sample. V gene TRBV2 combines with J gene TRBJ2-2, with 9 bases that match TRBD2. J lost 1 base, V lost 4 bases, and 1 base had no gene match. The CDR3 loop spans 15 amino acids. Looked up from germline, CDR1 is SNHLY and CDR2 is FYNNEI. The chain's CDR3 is CASSGLAENTGELFF. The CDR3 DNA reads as TGTGCCAGCAGTGGACTAGCGGAGAACACCGGGGAGCTGTTTTTT.

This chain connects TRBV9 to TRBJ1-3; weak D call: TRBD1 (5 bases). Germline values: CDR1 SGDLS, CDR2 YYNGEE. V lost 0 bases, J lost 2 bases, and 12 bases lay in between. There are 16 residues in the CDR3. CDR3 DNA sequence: TGTGCCAGCAGCGTAGACCCAGGGTCCCCTGGAAACACCATATATTTT. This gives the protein CASSVDPGSPGNTIYF.

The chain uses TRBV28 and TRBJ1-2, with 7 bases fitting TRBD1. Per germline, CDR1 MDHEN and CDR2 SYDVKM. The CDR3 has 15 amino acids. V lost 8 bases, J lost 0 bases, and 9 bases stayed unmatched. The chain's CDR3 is CASEGQVGANYGYTF. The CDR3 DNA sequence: TGTGCCAGCGAAGGACAGGTGGGGGCTAACTATGGCTACACCTTC.

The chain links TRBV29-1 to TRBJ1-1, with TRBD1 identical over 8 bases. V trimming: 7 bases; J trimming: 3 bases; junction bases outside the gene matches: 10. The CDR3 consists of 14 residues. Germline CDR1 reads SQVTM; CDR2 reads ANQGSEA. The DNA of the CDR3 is TGCAGCGCCGAACCGGACAGGGAGGACACTGAAGCTTTCTTT. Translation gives CSAEPDREDTEAFF.